The 6 T cell receptor beta chains given below trace back to one sample, sequenced in a study of early T cells in non-severe SARS-CoV-2 infection. TCRdb used MiXCR to reprocess the 5' RACE reads, holding one entry per CDR3 protein. This table has about 60,000 distinct CDR3 sequences, over 9.5% appearing once. The sample consisted of whole blood. The source is an adult who was a healthcare worker with PCR-confirmed SARS-CoV-2 infection or an uninfected control (not recorded which).

This clonotype was observed a handful of times. V is TRBV7-3 and J is TRBJ2-4, with TRBD1 matching 9 bases. Germline assignment: CDR1 SGHTA and CDR2 FQGTGA. This CDR3 is 15 amino acids long. Trimming at V came to 5 bases and at J to 10 bases, leaving 12 bases not matched to a gene. CDR3 region: CASSPYTGQGMIQYF. The DNA for the CDR3 is TGTGCCAGCAGCCCTTACACGGGACAGGGTATGATTCAGTACTTC. The complete variable domain, with remaining parts taken from reference TRBV7-3 and TRBJ2-4, reads GAGVSQTPSNKVTEKGKYVELRCDPISGHTALYWYRQSLGQGPEFLIYFQGTGAADDSGLPNDRFFAVRPEGSVSTLKIQRTERGDSAVYLCASSPYTGQGMIQYFGAGTRLSVL.

This chain links TRBV4-2 with TRBJ2-7, with 7 bases aligning to TRBD1. Per germline, CDR1 LGHNA and CDR2 YNFKEQ. Losses at the gene ends were 2 bases for V and 5 bases for J; bases not matched to a gene: 6. The length of the CDR3 is 14 residues. CDR3 bases: TGTGCCAGCAGCCAACCTACAGGGGACCACGAGCAGTACTTC. This encodes CASSQPTGDHEQYF.

This clonotype was picked up many times. The genes are TRBV18 and TRBJ2-5; D perhaps matches TRBD2 (5 bases). Germline assignment: CDR1 KGHSH and CDR2 LQKENI. There are 15 residues in the CDR3. Trimming cost V 3 bases and J 0 bases, with 11 bases left between them. DNA for the CDR3: TGTGCCAGCTCACCTCGGCTAGCAGACCAAGAGACCCAGTACTTC. It translates to CASSPRLADQETQYF.

This sequence joins TRBV5-6 and TRBJ2-7, with 11 bases fitting TRBD2. The CDR3 covers 15 residues. The J segment lost 7 bases and the V segment lost 5 bases, leaving 11 bases of the junction unmatched. Germline CDR1 SGHDT, CDR2 YYEEEE. The CDR3 DNA reads as TGTGCCAGCAGTCGCCCGACTAGCGGGATGCGGGAGCAGTACTTC. Its translation is CASSRPTSGMREQYF.

The CDR3: CASSPRTDLTNGYTF. In DNA, the CDR3 is TGCGCCAGCAGCCCCCGGACGGACCTAACTAATGGCTACACCTTC. V and J are TRBV4-1 and TRBJ1-2, with D unclear. The CDR3 totals 15 residues. The V gene lost 4 bases and the J gene lost 6 bases, with 18 bases spanning the gap. Germline assignment: CDR1 MGHRA and CDR2 YSYEKL.

The chain links TRBV7-9 to TRBJ2-7, with D perhaps matching TRBD1 (6 bases). The V end lost 1 base, the J end lost 6 bases, and 19 bases lay between the germline ends. The CDR3 is 16 amino acids. Looked up from germline, CDR1 is SEHNR and CDR2 is FQNEAQ (reference sequence). DNA of the CDR3: TGTGCCAGCAGCTTAGTGGGAACAGGGAAGATCGGCGAGCAGTACTTC. It encodes CASSLVGTGKIGEQYF.